The next 29 T cell receptor beta chains were all read from a single sample in a study of blood T cell repertoires in COVID-19. The protocol was immunoSEQ multiplex PCR, while the TCRdb copy is restricted to in-frame clones and leaves out a portion. This repertoire shows approximately 350,000 clones, around 90% found once; its top ten account for around 3.5%. Sequenced material: peripheral blood. The source of these receptors is a woman younger than 30 who had recovered from COVID-19.

This chain links TRBV7-2 with TRBJ2-1, with 8 bases lining up with TRBD2. The V gene end was trimmed by 2 bases and the J gene end by 12 bases; junction bases not matched to a gene: 9. The germline gives CDR1 SGHTA, CDR2 FQGNSA. The CDR3 length is 14 residues. The CDR3 coding sequence is TGTGCCAGCAGCTTAATGGCTAGCGGGCTCTTGCAGTTCTTC. This encodes CASSLMASGLLQFF.

CDR3: CASSLMVLADSNYGYTF. The CDR3 DNA reads TGTGCCAGCAGCCTAATGGTTCTAGCGGACAGTAACTATGGCTACACCTTC. The chain carries TRBV11-2 and TRBJ1-2; possible D gene TRBD1, 6 bases. The CDR3 loop spans 17 amino acids. Germline V gene data show CDR1 as SGHAT and CDR2 as FQNNGV. Trimming left V 5 bases short and J 1 base short, with 20 bases between. The full variable domain, rest sourced from reference TRBV11-2 and TRBJ1-2, is EAGVAQSPRYKIIEKRQSVAFWCNPISGHATLYWYQQILGQGPKLLIQFQNNGVVDDSQLPKDRFSAERLKGVDSTLKIQPAKLEDSAVYLCASSLMVLADSNYGYTFGSGTRLTVV.

The V call is TRBV11-3, the J call TRBJ2-1, with TRBD2 identical over 13 bases. Germline CDR1 SGHNT, CDR2 YENEEA. This CDR3 region has 19 residues. V lost 5 bases, J lost 0 bases, and 10 bases stayed unmatched. The CDR3 protein is CASSGVGTSGTSSYNEQFF. The CDR3, as DNA: TGTGCCAGCAGCGGAGTCGGGACTAGCGGGACCAGCTCCTACAATGAGCAGTTCTTC.

V and J are TRBV5-1 and TRBJ2-1, with 7 bases that match TRBD2. The CDR3 loop spans 14 amino acids. Germline loops: CDR1 SGHRS, CDR2 YFSETQ. Germline trimming cut 4 bases from V and 8 bases from J; bases unmatched to any gene: 9. Here the CDR3 DNA reads TGCGCCAGCAGCCCCAGAGCGGGACTTGATGAGCAGTTCTTC. Its translation: CASSPRAGLDEQFF.

This chain uses TRBV28 with TRBJ1-5; TRBD1 matches 7 bases. Germline V CDR1 and CDR2: MDHEN, SYDVKM. This CDR3 has 17 residues. Trimming at V came to 1 base and at J to 9 bases, leaving 15 bases not matched to a gene. This chain's CDR3 is CASSLSWDSRSGGPQHF. DNA of the CDR3: TGTGCCAGCAGTTTATCTTGGGACAGTCGTTCCGGCGGGCCCCAGCATTTT.

This clone was recorded only once. V gene TRBV5-5 combines with J gene TRBJ1-5; TRBD1 aligns across 7 bases. The germline gives CDR1 SGHKS, CDR2 YYEKEE (reference sequence). Germline trimming cut 1 base from V and 9 bases from J; bases unmatched to any gene: 10. CDR3 length: 15 residues. In DNA form, the CDR3 reads TGTGCCAGCAGCTTGACGACAGGGCAGGTAGGGCCCCAGCATTTT. Amino acid sequence: CASSLTTGQVGPQHF.

This clone was counted between two and nine times. V gene TRBV30 combines with J gene TRBJ1-1; 7 positions match TRBD1. The junction had 7 bases not matched to a gene; V was cut back by 2 bases and J by 4 bases. The CDR3 spans 14 residues. Germline V lookup: CDR1 GTSNPN, CDR2 SVGIG (reference sequence). The CDR3 is CAWSLWTGATEAFF. CDR3 in DNA: TGTGCCTGGAGTTTGTGGACAGGCGCCACTGAAGCTTTCTTT.

The genes are TRBV11-3 and TRBJ2-1; 7 bases agree with TRBD2. CDR1 is SGHNT, CDR2 YENEEA, per germline. The CDR3 runs 16 residues. V lost 5 bases and J lost 4; bases outside the gene matches: 11. This chain's CDR3 is CASSPLAGAQYNEQFF. The CDR3 DNA is TGTGCCAGCAGCCCCCTCGCGGGAGCTCAATACAATGAGCAGTTCTTC.

CDR3: CASSNRGISSYEQYV. For the CDR3, the DNA is TGTGCCAGCAGCAACCGCGGGATAAGCTCCTACGAGCAGTACGTC. The V gene is TRBV21-1, the J gene TRBJ2-7; the table's TRBD2 call for D was not verified on the DNA. TRBV21-1 is deemed a pseudogene. This CDR3 spans 15 amino acids.

V usage is TRBV7-8 and J usage is TRBJ1-5; no firm D call. Germline V gives CDR1 SGHVS, CDR2 FQNEAQ. V was shortened by 4 bases and J by 0 bases, with 10 bases between the two germline ends. There are 15 residues in the CDR3. The CDR3 bases are TGTGCCAGCAGCTCGGCGGGGATTAGCAATCAGCCCCAGCATTTT. Its translation: CASSSAGISNQPQHF.

V usage is TRBV27 and J usage is TRBJ2-1, with 7 bases aligning to TRBD2. Trimming cost V 6 bases and J 7 bases; bases outside gene matches: 6. Germline CDR1 MNHEY, CDR2 SMNVEV (reference sequence). This CDR3 spans 13 amino acids. The CDR3 sequence is CASRDLAVNEQFF. As DNA, the CDR3 is TGTGCCAGCAGAGATCTAGCGGTTAATGAGCAGTTCTTC.

This sequence joins TRBV12-3 or TRBV12-4 and TRBJ2-4; possibly TRBD2 for D (5 bases). V was clipped by 6 bases and J by 7 bases, with 13 bases between them. CDR3 length: 13 residues. This CDR3 reads CASRAGSGNIQYF. As DNA, the CDR3 is TGTGCCAGCAGGGCTGGGAGTGGGAACATTCAGTACTTC.

J is TRBJ2-1 and V is TRBV18; D might be TRBD1 (6 bases). The V gene's germline CDR1 is KGHSH and CDR2 LQKENI. The CDR3 contains 15 residues. The V end lost 6 bases, the J end lost 0 bases, and 12 bases lay between the germline ends. CDR3 bases: TGTGCCAGCTCCAACCGGGGACACTCCTACAATGAGCAGTTCTTC. This gives the protein CASSNRGHSYNEQFF.

The chain uses TRBV5-8 and TRBJ1-1; 10 positions agree with TRBD1. The CDR3 contains 16 residues. The trim removed 4 bases at V and 3 bases at J, leaving 9 bases unmatched. Looked up from germline, CDR1 is SGHTS and CDR2 is YDEGEE. CDR3 residues: CASSPVTGGADTEAFF. The CDR3 DNA sequence: TGTGCCAGCAGCCCAGTGACAGGGGGCGCGGACACTGAAGCTTTCTTT.

CDR3 in amino acids: CASSTSASTDTQYF. For the CDR3, the DNA is TGTGCCAGCAGCACAAGTGCTAGCACAGATACGCAGTATTTT. The chain is built from TRBV7-9 and TRBJ2-3; D not resolved. This CDR3 region has 14 residues. V was cut by 5 bases and J by 0 bases, with 9 bases left in between. Germline V CDR1 and CDR2: SEHNR, FQNEAQ (reference sequence).

The V call is TRBV19, the J call TRBJ1-1; D is ambiguous. Trimming pared 1 base from V and 4 bases from J, leaving 13 bases between. Germline CDR1 reads LNHDA; CDR2 reads SQIVND (reference sequence). The CDR3 contains 15 residues. The CDR3 is CASSIVPDIITEAFF. In DNA form, the CDR3 reads TGTGCCAGTAGTATAGTTCCCGACATCATCACTGAAGCTTTCTTT.

The V gene is TRBV5-1, the J gene TRBJ2-3, with TRBD1 matching over 8 bases. Looked up from germline, CDR1 is SGHRS and CDR2 is YFSETQ. The CDR3 length is 15 residues. After removal of 4 bases from V and 2 bases from J, the junction contained 6 bases not matched to a gene. CDR3 sequence reads: CASSHHRGDTDTQYF. DNA for the CDR3: TGCGCCAGCAGCCACCACAGGGGGGACACAGATACGCAGTATTTT.

The chain couples TRBV7-8 to TRBJ1-4, with D perhaps TRBD1 (6 bases). The ends were cut back, 5 bases at V and 9 bases at J, with 25 bases in the middle. The germline V gene has CDR1 SGHVS and CDR2 FQNEAQ. The CDR3 is 17 amino acids. This CDR3 reads CASSPRTYSGVMQKLFF. Written as DNA, the CDR3 is TGTGCCAGCAGCCCACGAACTTACTCAGGGGTTATGCAAAAACTGTTTTTT.

The chain carries TRBV4-3 and TRBJ2-2; TRBD2 matches at 16 bases. Germline V gene data show CDR1 as LGHNA and CDR2 as YSLEER. The CDR3 is 18 residues long. Trimming removed 4 bases from V and 5 bases from J; junction bases left unmatched: 7. The CDR3 sequence is CASSPGLGLAGGTGELFF. In nucleotides, the CDR3 is TGCGCCAGCAGCCCCGGGTTGGGACTAGCGGGAGGGACCGGGGAGCTGTTTTTT.

The V gene is TRBV9, the J gene TRBJ1-2; a possible D gene is TRBD1 (5 bases). From germline, CDR1 is SGDLS and CDR2 YYNGEE. The CDR3 runs to 14 residues. The V and J ends lost 3 bases and 1 base respectively, with 10 bases between them. DNA for the CDR3: TGTGCCAGCAGCGCGGGGGGACTTAACTATGGCTACACCTTC. This gives the protein CASSAGGLNYGYTF.

The V gene is TRBV10-2, the J gene TRBJ2-7, with a possible D match to TRBD2 (6 bases). The CDR3 loop spans 15 amino acids. Germline V gene data show CDR1 as WSHSY and CDR2 as SAAADI. V gave up 5 bases and J gave up 6 bases, with 20 bases separating them. CDR3 DNA: TGCGCCAGCAGTCCCGGGATTGGAGGGCCTTCCGAGCAGTACGTC. Encoded protein: CASSPGIGGPSEQYV.

The V and J genes are TRBV29-1 and TRBJ1-3; D remains unclear. Germline assignment: CDR1 SQVTM and CDR2 ANQGSEA. The CDR3 is made up of 15 amino acids. Trimming left V 7 bases short and J 1 base short, with 17 bases between. CDR3 DNA sequence: TGCAGCGGGGCTACGCGAGAGGGTTCTGGAAACACCATATATTTT. Translated, it gives CSGATREGSGNTIYF.

The chain links TRBV2 to TRBJ2-7, with 8 bases identical to TRBD2. The CDR3 loop spans 14 amino acids. Germline lookup yields CDR1 SNHLY and CDR2 FYNNEI. The CDR3 bases are TGTGCCAGCAGCCCTAGGACTAGCTCCCACGAGCAGTACGTC. Amino acids: CASSPRTSSHEQYV.

This clone has only one observation. The chain couples TRBV2 to TRBJ2-7; possible D gene TRBD2, 5 bases. The CDR3 covers 13 residues. V lost 6 bases and J 6 bases, leaving 15 bases between the germline ends. CDR1 is SNHLY, CDR2 FYNNEI, per germline. CDR3 bases: TGTGCCAGCAGCCCTAGCAGACAATCCGAGCAGTACGTC. The encoded protein is CASSPSRQSEQYV.

The genes are TRBV4-3 and TRBJ2-5, with 12 nucleotides matching TRBD2. Per germline, CDR1 LGHNA and CDR2 YSLEER. V was pared by 1 base and J by 5 bases, with 5 bases of the junction left unmatched. The CDR3 is made up of 16 amino acids. The CDR3 sequence: CASSQALAGGHETQYF. The CDR3 region has the DNA TGCGCCAGCAGCCAAGCGCTAGCGGGAGGGCACGAGACCCAGTACTTC.

This clone was counted once. The CDR3 sequence: CASSPKDRLPSGYTF. In DNA, the CDR3 is TGTGCCAGCTCACCTAAGGACAGGCTGCCCTCGGGCTACACCTTC. The chain combines TRBV18 with TRBJ1-2; 7 bases agree with TRBD1. V dropped 3 bases and J dropped 8; count of bases not matched to a gene: 12. Germline lookup yields CDR1 KGHSH and CDR2 LQKENI. The CDR3 totals 15 residues.

The V call is TRBV5-4, the J call TRBJ1-4; D is ambiguous. CDR1 SGHNT and CDR2 YYREEE come from the germline V gene (reference sequence). V was shortened by 4 bases and J by 0 bases, with 7 bases between the two germline ends. The CDR3 contains 14 residues. The CDR3 loop reads CASSPVATNEKLFF. The CDR3 DNA is TGTGCCAGCAGCCCGGTTGCAACTAATGAAAAACTGTTTTTT.

This clone was found once. The gene calls are TRBV18 and TRBJ1-2; 8 bases align to TRBD1. Trimming took 4 bases from V and 6 from J; bases not matched to a gene: 10. This CDR3 spans 15 amino acids. Germline assignment: CDR1 KGHSH and CDR2 LQKENI. The CDR3 is CASSRGGDRRDGYTF. DNA of the CDR3: TGTGCCAGCTCACGGGGAGGGGACAGGCGAGATGGCTACACCTTC.

The rearrangement joins TRBV5-5 to TRBJ1-3, with TRBD1 matching over 8 bases. From germline, CDR1 is SGHKS and CDR2 YYEKEE (reference sequence). V lost 4 bases, J lost 0 bases, and 18 bases stayed unmatched. The CDR3 is 20 residues long. CDR3 in amino acids: CASSEGSGTGLKRSGNTIYF. Written as DNA, the CDR3 is TGTGCCAGCAGCGAGGGATCTGGGACAGGCCTGAAACGCTCTGGAAACACCATATATTTT.